These 21 T cell receptor beta chains were all obtained from the same sample, sequenced in a study of blood T cell repertoires in COVID-19. The repertoire was sequenced with immunoSEQ multiplex PCR; TCRdb's copy has only in-frame clones and lacks some. The data contain about 300,000 clones, about nine tenths of them singletons. Sequenced material: PBMCs or T cells enriched from blood (not recorded which). These receptor sequences come from a woman younger than 30 who had recovered from COVID-19.

This chain connects TRBV5-6 to TRBJ1-2, with 7 bases identical to TRBD1. The CDR3 loop spans 14 amino acids. CDR1 is SGHDT and CDR2 is YYEEEE in the germline V gene. The junction had 4 bases not matched to a gene; V was cut back by 3 bases and J by 2 bases. CDR3 nucleotides: TGTGCCAGCAGCTCGCAGGGGGTAAACTATGGCTACACCTTC. Its protein is CASSSQGVNYGYTF.

This clone was counted only a few times. The rearrangement uses TRBV5-1 and TRBJ2-7, with 12 bases aligning to TRBD2. V gave up 4 bases and J gave up 7 bases; unmatched junction bases: 9. This CDR3 region has 15 residues. Looked up from germline, CDR1 is SGHRS and CDR2 is YFSETQ. For the CDR3, the DNA is TGCGCCAGCAGCGTCTCTAGCGGGGGGGCGATTGAGCAGTACTTC. Translation gives CASSVSSGGAIEQYF.

The rearrangement links TRBV6-5 to TRBJ2-5; possible D gene TRBD2, 6 bases. Germline values: CDR1 MNHEY, CDR2 SVGAGI. Between the trimmed V and J ends, which lost 4 bases and 4 bases, there was a span of 13 bases. This CDR3 contains 14 residues. The CDR3: CASSSPGLGETQYF. The CDR3, as DNA: TGTGCCAGCAGTTCCCCGGGACTGGGAGAGACCCAGTACTTC.

V is TRBV9 and J is TRBJ2-3; D is perhaps TRBD2 (6 bases). V shed 0 bases and J shed 2 bases, with 10 bases lying between them. The CDR3 is 15 amino acids. The germline V gene encodes CDR1 SGDLS and CDR2 YYNGEE. The CDR3 loop reads CASSVVAGITDTQYF. The CDR3 coding sequence is TGTGCCAGCAGCGTAGTTGCGGGGATCACAGATACGCAGTATTTT.

This clone came up a few times. This chain joins TRBV6-2 or TRBV6-3 and TRBJ1-3; D remains ambiguous. V dropped 3 bases and J dropped 0 bases, with 15 bases sitting between them. There are 17 residues in the CDR3. Germline V CDR1 and CDR2: MNHEY, SVGEGT. The CDR3 region is CASSYGPPRSSGNTIYF. The CDR3 region has the DNA TGTGCCAGCAGTTATGGGCCACCACGAAGCTCTGGAAACACCATATATTTT.

The chain carries TRBV19 and TRBJ2-7; 7 bases line up with TRBD1. In germline, CDR1 is LNHDA, CDR2 SQIVND (reference sequence). The CDR3 is 14 residues long. The V segment lost 6 bases and the J segment 3 bases; nucleotides outside the gene matches: 8. CDR3 residues: CASSPRQGGYEQYF. CDR3 coding DNA: TGTGCCAGTAGCCCCCGACAGGGTGGCTACGAGCAGTACTTC.

The chain recombines TRBV9 with TRBJ1-2, with D possibly being TRBD1 (6 bases). V gave up 3 bases and J gave up 8 bases, with 14 bases separating them. The CDR3 has 13 residues. Germline loops: CDR1 SGDLS, CDR2 YYNGEE. The CDR3 bases are TGTGCCAGCAGCGCCCCCCCTGGGGGCGGCTACACCTTC. Translation gives CASSAPPGGGYTF.

The chain couples TRBV5-1 to TRBJ1-1; D is uncertain. CDR3 length equals 13 residues. Trimming pared 0 bases from V and 2 bases from J, leaving 5 bases between. Germline V CDR1 and CDR2: SGHRS, YFSETQ. Written as DNA, the CDR3 is TGCGCCAGCAGCTTGGCCCGTAACACTGAAGCTTTCTTT. Its translation is CASSLARNTEAFF.

This clone was seen only a few times. This chain connects TRBV15 to TRBJ2-5; D not certain. Between the trimmed V and J ends, which lost 1 base and 2 bases, there was a span of 14 bases. The germline V gene encodes CDR1 LNHNV and CDR2 YYDKDF (reference sequence). The CDR3 is made up of 16 amino acids. The CDR3 loop is CATSRGSTTVQETQYF. The CDR3 nucleotides are TGTGCCACCAGCAGAGGGTCGACAACAGTACAAGAGACCCAGTACTTC.

This sequence joins TRBV10-3 and TRBJ2-7; 9 nucleotides align to TRBD1. The V and J ends lost 8 bases and 4 bases, in that order; junction bases with no gene match: 12. CDR3 length equals 15 residues. Looked up from germline, CDR1 is ENHRY and CDR2 is SYGVKD. CDR3 coding DNA: TGTGCCATCGGCTCGGGACAGGGTTTTGGGTACGAGCAGTACTTC. This encodes CAIGSGQGFGYEQYF.

The chain couples TRBV30 to TRBJ2-5, with 8 bases fitting TRBD1. This CDR3 spans 13 amino acids. Looked up from germline, CDR1 is GTSNPN and CDR2 is SVGIG (reference sequence). Germline trimming cut 1 base from V and 2 bases from J; bases unmatched to any gene: 0. CDR3 sequence: CAWSGTGQETQYF. The DNA for the CDR3 is TGTGCCTGGAGTGGGACAGGGCAAGAGACCCAGTACTTC.

The chain has TRBV30 and TRBJ1-3; no definite D call. In germline, CDR1 is GTSNPN, CDR2 SVGIG (reference sequence). The CDR3 is 15 amino acids. The V gene lost 0 bases and the J gene lost 0 bases, with 9 bases spanning the gap. The CDR3 is CAWSVRSSSGNTIYF. CDR3 nucleotide sequence: TGTGCCTGGAGTGTACGGTCAAGCTCTGGAAACACCATATATTTT.

V usage is TRBV5-1 and J usage is TRBJ1-5, with TRBD1 identical over 7 bases. The ends lost 0 bases at V and 6 bases at J; junction bases unmatched: 3. Germline V CDR1 and CDR2: SGHRS, YFSETQ. The CDR3 consists of 14 residues. This CDR3 reads CASSLAGGSQPQHF. CDR3 DNA sequence: TGCGCCAGCAGCTTGGCAGGGGGGAGTCAGCCCCAGCATTTT.

The chain has TRBV27 and TRBJ1-5, with a tentative D call TRBD1 (6 bases). This CDR3 contains 17 residues. V was trimmed by 5 bases and J by 0 bases, leaving 17 bases between them. CDR1 and CDR2 from the germline V gene are MNHEY and SMNVEV (reference sequence). Written as DNA, the CDR3 is TGTGCCAGCAGTCCTAGGGGGTTAGATTATAGCAATCAGCCCCAGCATTTT. Translated, it gives CASSPRGLDYSNQPQHF.

The genes are TRBV29-1 and TRBJ2-5; 7 bases map to TRBD2. V gave up 4 bases and J gave up 3 bases; unmatched junction bases: 5. The CDR3 runs 13 residues. From germline, CDR1 is SQVTM and CDR2 ANQGSEA. This CDR3 is CSVGRDYKETQYF. DNA for the CDR3: TGCAGCGTTGGGAGGGACTATAAAGAGACCCAGTACTTC.

The CDR3 coding sequence is TGTGCCAGCAGCGTAGAGAGCAGGGGAGAGACCCAGTACTTC. Protein: CASSVESRGETQYF. The chain employs TRBV9 and TRBJ2-5; D perhaps matches TRBD1 (6 bases). V lost 0 bases, J lost 4 bases, and 10 bases lay in between. The CDR3 is 14 amino acids. Germline V gives CDR1 SGDLS, CDR2 YYNGEE.

This chain uses TRBV5-1 with TRBJ2-2; the D is unclear. Germline assignment: CDR1 SGHRS and CDR2 YFSETQ. Trimming took off 4 bases at V and 0 bases at J, with 4 bases between the two ends. The CDR3 runs to 13 residues. For the CDR3, the DNA is TGCGCCAGCAGCGTCGCGAACACCGGGGAGCTGTTTTTT. It codes for CASSVANTGELFF.

The chain couples TRBV7-8 to TRBJ1-1, with D perhaps matching TRBD1 (5 bases). Germline V lookup: CDR1 SGHVS, CDR2 FQNEAQ. This CDR3 contains 17 residues. V lost 4 bases and J 6 bases, leaving 24 bases between the germline ends. The CDR3 spells CASSSRGGVVVNPEAFF. CDR3 sequence (DNA): TGTGCCAGCAGCTCGCGGGGCGGAGTAGTGGTAAACCCTGAAGCTTTCTTT.

J is TRBJ2-5 and V is TRBV7-9; a weak D match, TRBD1 (6 bases). The CDR3 totals 15 residues. From germline, CDR1 is SEHNR and CDR2 FQNEAQ (reference sequence). V lost 4 bases to trimming and J lost 3 bases, with 15 bases between them. CDR3 bases: TGTGCCAGCAGCTCCCTCCCAGGGGTGAAAGAGACCCAGTACTTC. It encodes CASSSLPGVKETQYF.

This clone was picked up one time. Other DNA sequences in this specimen translate into the identical CDR3. J is TRBJ1-1 and V is TRBV11-2; D is unclear. The germline V and J ends were trimmed by 5 bases and 3 bases, with 4 bases remaining between them. The CDR3 length is 11 residues. The germline gives CDR1 SGHAT, CDR2 FQNNGV. The CDR3 loop is CASSPYTEAFF. CDR3 coding DNA: TGTGCCAGCAGCCCGTACACTGAAGCTTTCTTT.

The chain uses TRBV28 and TRBJ1-2; unclear D gene. The length of the CDR3 is 13 residues. V gave up 7 bases and J gave up 7 bases, with 16 bases separating them. Germline V lookup: CDR1 MDHEN, CDR2 SYDVKM. The CDR3 protein is CASNLRDNGGYTF. The CDR3 bases are TGTGCCAGCAACTTGCGAGACAACGGTGGCTACACCTTC.